This T cell receptor (beta chain) was recorded in a study of cytomegalovirus exposure and HLA in healthy donors. Study results and caveats: The finding came from a later analysis; first-cohort TCR clusters tended to co-occur in the approximately 120 validation repertoires. Diagnosis of cytomegalovirus status made by the classifier reportedly showed high specificity and sensitivity.

Trimming removed 0 bases from V and 10 bases from J, with 14 bases in between. The CDR3 sequence is 15 residues long. CDR1 SGHDT and CDR2 YYEEEE come from the germline V gene. Comments on this clone: The antigen remains unidentified.

Sequencing used immunoSEQ multiplex PCR; TCRdb keeps in-frame clones, though not all of them. The table has more than 45,000 clones, just under 95% seen once. This receptor was obtained from a man younger than 35 in good health and CMV-seronegative. The V and J genes are TRBV5-6 and TRBJ1-6; D perhaps matches TRBD1 (6 bases). The sequenced sample was PBMCs. The CDR3 DNA is TGTGCCAGCAGCTTGGCCCCGGACAGCCACTCACCCCTCCACTTT. Its translation is CASSLAPDSHSPLHF.